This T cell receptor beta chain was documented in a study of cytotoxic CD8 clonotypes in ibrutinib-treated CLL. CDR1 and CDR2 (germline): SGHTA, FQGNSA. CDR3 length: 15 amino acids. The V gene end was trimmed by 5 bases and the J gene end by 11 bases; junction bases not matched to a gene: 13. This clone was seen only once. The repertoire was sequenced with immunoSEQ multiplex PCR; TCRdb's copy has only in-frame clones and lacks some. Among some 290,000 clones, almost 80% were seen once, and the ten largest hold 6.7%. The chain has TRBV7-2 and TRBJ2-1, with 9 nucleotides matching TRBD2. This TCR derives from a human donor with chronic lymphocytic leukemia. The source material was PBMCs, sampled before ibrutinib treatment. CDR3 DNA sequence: TGTGCCAGCAGCGCTAGACTAGCGGCAGGCCCCAAGCAGTTCTTC. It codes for CASSARLAAGPKQFF.